Each of the 17 T cell receptor beta chains below was sequenced from the same sample in a study of blood T cells in healthy people across ages. With a J-beta primer mix and a sample-barcoded 5' primer, a second PCR ran 7 to 11 cycles. TCRdb analysed the 5' RACE reads with MiXCR anew, one entry per CDR3 protein. The sample consists of approximately 360,000 distinct CDR3 sequences, over 45% of them appearing once. Input material: blood. All receptors come from a man between 60 and 75 years old in good health.

This rearrangement joins TRBV12-3 or TRBV12-4 to TRBJ2-3, with no clear D. V was cut by 6 bases and J by 11 bases, with 18 bases left in between. This CDR3 is 13 amino acids long. The CDR3 region has the DNA TGTGCCAGCAGCATGGATCTAGAAGATGTGCAGTATTTT. It codes for CASSMDLEDVQYF.

This rearrangement joins TRBV5-1 to TRBJ2-1; TRBD2 matches at 9 bases. CDR3 size: 15 residues. V trimming: 4 bases; J trimming: 8 bases; junction bases outside the gene matches: 10. Germline V gene data show CDR1 as SGHRS and CDR2 as YFSETQ. Here the CDR3 reads CASSTMSGGLHEQFF. The CDR3 DNA reads as TGCGCCAGCAGCACAATGAGCGGGGGGCTGCATGAGCAGTTCTTC.

For this clonotype: Being one base from a much bigger clone, this may be a read error. The chain has TRBV29-1 and TRBJ1-2; D not resolved. The germline V gene has CDR1 SQVTM and CDR2 ANQGSEA. The CDR3 has 13 residues. The CDR3 spells CGVAGVPNYGYTF. In nucleotides, the CDR3 is TGCGGCGTCGCGGGAGTGCCTAACTATGGCTACACCTTC.

This chain links TRBV4-1 with TRBJ2-5, with 8 positions matching TRBD2. The V segment lost 3 bases and the J segment 4 bases; nucleotides outside the gene matches: 1. Germline V gene data show CDR1 as MGHRA and CDR2 as YSYEKL. The CDR3 consists of 13 residues. The CDR3 DNA sequence: TGCGCCAGCAGCCAGAGCGGGGGAGAGACCCAGTACTTC. Translated, it gives CASSQSGGETQYF.

The chain joins TRBV12-3 or TRBV12-4 to TRBJ2-5, with TRBD1 as a possible D gene (5 bases). TRBJ2-7 explains the end of the DNA better; the J call may be wrong. The CDR3 sequence is 12 residues long. This CDR3 reads CASSLKGVEQYF. In DNA, the CDR3 is TGTGCCAGCAGTTTAAAAGGGGTCGAGCAGTACTTC.

This clonotype turned up a few times. This chain connects TRBV29-1 to TRBJ1-2; D is undetermined. This CDR3 region has 12 residues. Germline V gene lookup returns CDR1 SQVTM and CDR2 ANQGSEA. The V end lost 1 base, the J end lost 1 base, and 4 bases lay between the germline ends. CDR3 nucleotides: TGCAGCGTTGAAGGGTATAACTATGGCTACACCTTC. It encodes CSVEGYNYGYTF.

This clonotype has a handful of counts. The chain uses TRBV9 and TRBJ2-7, with 8 bases fitting TRBD1. V gave up 5 bases and J gave up 6 bases; unmatched junction bases: 4. This CDR3 spans 12 amino acids. CDR1 is SGDLS, CDR2 YYNGEE, per germline. CDR3 loop: CASSVTGGEQYF. The CDR3, as DNA: TGTGCCAGCAGTGTTACAGGGGGCGAGCAGTACTTC.

This clonotype was counted between two and nine times. This may arise from a read error, as a much more abundant clone is one base away. The J gene is TRBJ1-2, the V gene TRBV12-3 or TRBV12-4; D gene uncertain. The CDR3 runs 12 residues. The CDR3 DNA follows: TGTGCCAGCAGCCCGACTAACTATGGCCACACCTTC. It specifies CASSPTNYGHTF.

This clonotype was seen a handful of times. The V call is TRBV29-1, the J call TRBJ2-7, with D maybe TRBD2 (6 bases). Germline CDR1 and CDR2: SQVTM and ANQGSEA. Deletions cut 6 bases from V and 2 bases from J, with 14 bases between. The CDR3 is made up of 13 amino acids. This chain's CDR3 is CSVSRGLTYEQYF. DNA for the CDR3: TGCAGCGTCTCTAGGGGACTTACCTACGAGCAGTACTTC.

This chain connects TRBV29-1 to TRBJ2-3; D is unclear. The CDR3 has 12 amino acids. The V and J ends lost 3 bases and 0 bases respectively, with 4 bases between them. CDR1 and CDR2 (germline): SQVTM, ANQGSEA. The CDR3 region has the DNA TGCAGCGTTGACGAGAGCACAGATACGCAGTATTTT. Its translation: CSVDESTDTQYF.

The chain employs TRBV2 and TRBJ1-2; D is unresolved. Trimming removed 0 bases from V and 8 bases from J, with 13 bases in between. There are 14 residues in the CDR3. From germline, CDR1 is SNHLY and CDR2 FYNNEI. DNA for the CDR3: TGTGCCAGCAGTGAAGCCAGGTCCCTTGGGGGCTACACCTTC. The encoded protein is CASSEARSLGGYTF.

This clonotype appeared a few times. The V call is TRBV12-5, the J call TRBJ2-7, with D perhaps TRBD1 (5 bases). The CDR3 has 13 residues. The V end was cut by 7 bases, the J end by 2 bases, with 12 bases between. Germline CDR1 is LGHNT and CDR2 is FRNRAP. As DNA, the CDR3 is TGTGCTAGTGCCTTGGGGCTAACCTACGAGCAGTACTTC. It codes for CASALGLTYEQYF.

About this clonotype itself: Mismatch with germline at one junction end may stem from a read error. V usage is TRBV5-1 and J usage is TRBJ1-1; D gene unclear. The CDR3 totals 15 residues. Germline CDR1 reads SGHRS; CDR2 reads YFSETQ. CDR3 protein: CVSTLGGRGGTEAFF. The DNA for the CDR3 is TGCGTCAGCACCCTGGGAGGGAGAGGCGGCACTGAAGCTTTCTTT.

This clonotype appeared a few times. The rearrangement uses TRBV9 and TRBJ2-5, with D possibly TRBD1 on 6 matching bases. Germline values: CDR1 SGDLS, CDR2 YYNGEE. The V and J ends lost 0 bases and 3 bases respectively, with 9 bases between them. This CDR3 comprises 14 residues. The CDR3 protein is CASSVVDSKETQYF. The CDR3, as DNA: TGTGCCAGCAGCGTAGTGGACAGCAAAGAGACCCAGTACTTC.

This chain uses TRBV13 with TRBJ2-5; 8 positions match TRBD2. The CDR3 covers 15 residues. The V gene's germline CDR1 is PRHDT and CDR2 FYEKMQ (reference sequence). Losses at the gene ends were 5 bases for V and 5 bases for J; bases not matched to a gene: 10. CDR3 nucleotide sequence: TGTGCCAGCAGCCCCTCCGGGACTAGTGGGGAGACCCAGTACTTC. This codes for CASSPSGTSGETQYF.

This clonotype was found many times. The chain is built from TRBV12-3 or TRBV12-4 and TRBJ2-6; tentatively, D is TRBD2 (5 bases). The CDR3 is 14 amino acids. Trimming took off 8 bases at V and 4 bases at J, with 12 bases between the two ends. Here the CDR3 reads CASRTGSGANVLTF. The CDR3 DNA is TGTGCCAGCCGTACGGGATCCGGGGCCAACGTCCTGACTTTC.

This clonotype was observed a handful of times. The chain is built from TRBV5-5 and TRBJ2-7; no reliable D call. This CDR3 has 15 residues. CDR1 is SGHKS, CDR2 YYEKEE, per germline (reference sequence). The V end was cut by 4 bases, the J end by 0 bases, with 14 bases between. The CDR3 DNA follows: TGTGCCAGCAGCCCTTACGACTCATACTCCTACGAGCAGTACTTC. The encoded protein is CASSPYDSYSYEQYF.